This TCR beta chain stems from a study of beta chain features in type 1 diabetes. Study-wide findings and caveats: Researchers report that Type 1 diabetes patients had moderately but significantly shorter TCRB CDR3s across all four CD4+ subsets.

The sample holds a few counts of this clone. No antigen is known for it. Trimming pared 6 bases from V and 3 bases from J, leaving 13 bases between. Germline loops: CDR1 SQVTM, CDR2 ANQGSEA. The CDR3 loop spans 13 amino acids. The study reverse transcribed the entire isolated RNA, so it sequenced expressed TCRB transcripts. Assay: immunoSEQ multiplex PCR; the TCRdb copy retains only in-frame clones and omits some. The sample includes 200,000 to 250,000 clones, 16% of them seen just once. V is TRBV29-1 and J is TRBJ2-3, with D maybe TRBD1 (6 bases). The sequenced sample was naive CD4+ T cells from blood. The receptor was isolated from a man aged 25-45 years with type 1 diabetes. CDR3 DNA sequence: TGCAGCGTCGCAGGACAGCCAACAGATACGCAGTATTTT. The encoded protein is CSVAGQPTDTQYF.